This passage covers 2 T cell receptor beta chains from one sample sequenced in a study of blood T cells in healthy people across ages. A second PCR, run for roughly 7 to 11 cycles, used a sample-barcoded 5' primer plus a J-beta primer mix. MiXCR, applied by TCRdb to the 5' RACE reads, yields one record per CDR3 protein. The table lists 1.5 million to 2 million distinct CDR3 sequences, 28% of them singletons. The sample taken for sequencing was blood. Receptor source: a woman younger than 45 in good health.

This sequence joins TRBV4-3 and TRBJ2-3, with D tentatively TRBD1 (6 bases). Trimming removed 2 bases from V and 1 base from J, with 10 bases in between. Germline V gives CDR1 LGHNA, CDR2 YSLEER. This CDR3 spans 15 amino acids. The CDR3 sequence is CASSQRAGGTDTQYF. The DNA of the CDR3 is TGCGCCAGCAGCCAAAGGGCAGGGGGCACAGATACGCAGTATTTT.

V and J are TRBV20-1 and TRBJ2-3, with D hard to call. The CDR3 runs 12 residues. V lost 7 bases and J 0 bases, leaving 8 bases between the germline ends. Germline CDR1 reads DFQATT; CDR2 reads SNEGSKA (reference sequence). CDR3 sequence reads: CSVVGSTDTQYF. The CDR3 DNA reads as TGCAGTGTTGTGGGGAGCACAGATACGCAGTATTTT.